This T cell receptor (beta chain) was captured by sequencing in a study of cytomegalovirus exposure and HLA in healthy donors. Unmatched junction bases numbered 2, after V lost 2 bases and J lost 3 bases. CDR3 length equals 15 residues. The V gene's germline CDR1 is SGHVS and CDR2 FNYEAQ. PCR was performed using 60 Vbeta and 13 Jbeta primers. Sequenced by immunoSEQ multiplex PCR; TCRdb stores in-frame clones only, minus some. The sample comprises under 200,000 clones, 75% to 90% of which are singletons, and about 2% rests with the top ten. The receptor comes from a human donor in good health. The sequencing input was PBMCs. The chain carries TRBV7-6 and TRBJ2-2; 8 bases align to TRBD2. For the CDR3, the DNA is TGTGCCAGCAGCTTAATCGGGGGGGACACCGGGGAGCTGTTTTTT. Encoded protein: CASSLIGGDTGELFF.